This TCR beta chain was obtained from a study of control samples from healthy donors and cancer patients. This CDR3 is 13 amino acids long. V lost 1 base, J lost 3 bases, and 7 bases lay in between. The germline CDR1 and CDR2 sequences are SGHVS and FNYEAQ. Sequencing used immunoSEQ multiplex PCR; TCRdb keeps in-frame clones, though not all of them. The data hold approximately 170,000 clones, with 90% to 95% observed a single time. The chain employs TRBV7-6 and TRBJ2-7; the D is unclear. This TCR was recovered from a woman aged 25 to 45 in good health. The source material was blood. The DNA of the CDR3 is TGTGCCAGCAGCTTAGGGTCCCGCTACGAGCAGTACTTC. Its translation is CASSLGSRYEQYF.